These T cell receptor beta chains were read from a single sample in a study of blood T cell repertoires in COVID-19. Produced via immunoSEQ multiplex PCR; TCRdb's table is partial and in-frame only. Seen here are 150,000 to 200,000 clones, about 85% observed once, and the top ten hold roughly 9.8%. Material for sequencing was peripheral blood. These receptors came from an elderly woman with acute or convalescent COVID-19. Each CDR3 is given with its conserved first and last residue. The D gene is left open where the match is weak.

D,V,J,CDR3
-,TRBV6-5,TRBJ1-5,CASGRAASNQPQHF
-,TRBV6-5,TRBJ2-7,CASSCKGCYEQYF
-,TRBV12-3/TRBV12-4,TRBJ2-7,CASSPGRPLEQYF
-,TRBV24-1,TRBJ2-5,CATSDLKAAGAAVQYF
-,TRBV6-5,TRBJ1-2,CASSKTSTNYGYTF
TRBD2,TRBV19,TRBJ2-1,CASSSGLAPNEQFF
-,TRBV5-1,TRBJ2-1,CASGFRGDEQFF
-,TRBV7-2,TRBJ1-3,CASSPQPSPGNTIYF
TRBD2,TRBV5-4,TRBJ2-2,CASSAGTSPNTGELFF
-,TRBV15,TRBJ1-4,CATSMRRTNEKLFF
-,TRBV7-2,TRBJ2-7,CASSLEIGKGYEQYF
-,TRBV5-1,TRBJ1-4,CASSRGGHPTNEKLFF
TRBD2,TRBV7-9,TRBJ2-7,CASSRGTSYEQYF
-,TRBV18,TRBJ1-2,CASSPGQVNYGYTF
-,TRBV5-4,TRBJ1-1,CASSFSTGNTEAFF
TRBD1,TRBV6-5,TRBJ2-7,CASSPDRVGEQYF
TRBD1,TRBV7-9,TRBJ2-1,CASSTGTGFPNEQFF
TRBD1,TRBV7-9,TRBJ1-2,CASSFGQGVYGYTF
-,TRBV28,TRBJ1-5,CASSPRIQRRNQPQHF
-,TRBV6-1,TRBJ1-5,CASSEALAGMQPQHF
-,TRBV9,TRBJ2-1,CASSVATGPGGEQFF
-,TRBV5-6,TRBJ2-5,CASSVGLETQYF
-,TRBV6-5,TRBJ1-5,CASSRGNNQPQHF
-,TRBV19,TRBJ1-4,CASSIGLQSSNEKLFF
-,TRBV21-1,TRBJ1-1,CASSKYIQGARDTEAFF
TRBD1,TRBV3-1/TRBV3-2,TRBJ2-7,CASSQRTGRYEQYF
TRBD1,TRBV7-2,TRBJ2-6,CASSFLGQGAGGANVLTF
TRBD2,TRBV7-8,TRBJ2-1,CASSPTASGGNYNEQFF
TRBD1,TRBV10-3,TRBJ1-4,CAISQGEVGEKLFF
-,TRBV2,TRBJ1-2,CASSSWTGNYGYTF
-,TRBV2,TRBJ2-5,CASSETMNGQETQYF
TRBD1,TRBV5-1,TRBJ2-1,CASSQGQGAYNEQFF
TRBD1,TRBV7-2,TRBJ1-2,CASSSTGAGNYGYTF
-,TRBV6-1,TRBJ1-3,CASSEATGGGNTIYF
-,TRBV29-1,TRBJ2-7,CSVEAPGSVNEQYF
-,TRBV30,TRBJ2-1,CALVQGGPAWGEQFF